This T cell receptor (beta chain) was captured in a study of cytomegalovirus exposure and HLA in healthy donors (dated 2017 in TCRdb). For context, the study as a whole: An earlier analysis of approximately 600 of the donors reported roughly 270 Gb of sequence data and around 120 million unique TCR beta sequences from some 180 million T cells. An early release covering some 640 HLA-typed donors comprised approximately 300 gigabases of sequencing data and tens of millions of unique TCR sequences. Among the roughly 370 genotyped donors, around 81% belonged to the genetic ancestry cluster associated with self-reported Caucasian donors. The aim of the study was to test whether cataloging public T cell receptors could identify signatures of past pathogen exposure. The study used immunosequencing to profile the T cell repertoires of several hundred subjects and linked those repertoires to cytomegalovirus serostatus. Along with the approximately 650-subject first cohort, a separate validation cohort of around 120 different subjects was used. To predict cytomegalovirus infection status, the study combined high-throughput TCR immunosequencing, statistical association of individual TCRs with disease status, and machine learning. In a later analysis, previously published TCR beta repertoires from 666 donors were re-analyzed and high-resolution HLA genotyping was added so that TCR occurrence patterns could be studied. In the later analysis, no new phenotypic data were used to find candidate immune exposures; instead, reliance was placed on TCR beta sequences and their occurrence across donors. An earlier analysis of nearly 600 of the donors applied high-throughput TCR beta sequencing to assess whether each TCR beta V gene segment acted as functional or pseudogenic. Donor age, sex, ethnicity and CMV serostatus were compiled together with the repertoire data. In a later genetic analysis, genome-wide SNP genotypes for about 65% of the roughly 700 donors were used, and that subset was treated as a discovery cohort. Every repertoire in the discovery cohort had been generated on one and the same sequencing platform. Both class I and class II loci were covered by HLA typing, at four-digit resolution. Typing coverage differed by locus: A, B, C, DRB1 and DQB1 were typed in roughly 620-630 donors, DQA1 in about 500, DPA1 in nearly 610, and DPB1 in just under 480. Several DR-DQ haplotypes were treated as single units for association and clustering because of strong linkage in the cohort. Across 300 to 500 genotyped donors of the cohort, an average of about 250,000 unique TCR beta nucleotide sequences per donor were sequenced, and roughly a sixth of those sequences were non-productive.

Beyond this particular receptor, the publication reports: Most CMV-associated TCR beta chains appeared to be HLA-restricted in a later analysis, and the HLA associations seemed to be driven largely by CMV exposure. The classifier was reported to diagnose cytomegalovirus status with high specificity and sensitivity in both the original cohort and the validation cohort. Most TCR sequences were observed very rarely across donors, whereas some public TCRs were present in many individuals. A further reported finding was that TCR beta sequences accurately predicted the HLA-A and HLA-B alleles for most subjects in the first cohort. In this cohort, only TCR beta chains were sequenced, and detectable features were limited by the absence of alpha or paired-chain data. A later analysis found that TCR association rates varied across HLA loci, with DRB1 alleles showing the most associated TCRs and HLA-C alleles the fewest. Immune exposure information for the cohort was limited to CMV serostatus. Compared with equally common non-associated chains, HLA-associated TCR beta chains in a later analysis were more clonally expanded and had lower generation probabilities. It was suggested by the authors that the approach could potentially be generalized to other disease states and immunological phenotypes. In a later genetic analysis, a missense DCLRE1C variant was associated with V-gene and J-gene trimming of TCR beta chains, and the association was replicated in an independent cohort. The presence/absence analyses assumed that sequencing depth was roughly uniform across donors, and that assumption may not be true. Because counts were too low, about 17 rarely observed V segments, including chromosome 9 orphons, were excluded from the earlier analysis of around 590 of the donors. Correlated functional status among segregating V segments might be attributable to linkage disequilibrium, but an unknown experimental factor could not be ruled out. In an earlier analysis of about 600 of the donors, most TCR beta V segments appeared in productive rearrangements about 87% or about 30% of the time, broadly matching IMGT annotations. Some IMGT-functional V segments, including TRBV6-2 and TRBV6-3, could not be distinguished by the 87-base-pair reads and were therefore excluded. Strong co-occurrence of HLA alleles, especially DR and DQ, made assigning TCR associations to individual alleles difficult. Specific HLA alleles were associated with over 15,000 TCR beta sequences at a false discovery rate of 0.05 in a later analysis. According to a later analysis, parvovirus B19, influenza, CMV and Epstein-Barr virus appeared linked to several top co-occurrence clusters. The sequencing pipeline was judged likely to have produced a cluster of highly shared sequence variants as a technical artifact. The study listed 150 to 200 TCR beta chains as associated with cytomegalovirus. Three of the identified cytomegalovirus-associated TCR beta chains were confirmed in vitro to be specific for cytomegalovirus antigens. HLA typing was unavailable for some donors at each locus, so association tests used only the typed subset. Compared with the 666-donor mean, donors in an Asian-associated ancestry cluster had fewer N-insertions in productive TCRs, according to a later genetic analysis.

At the junction V is shortened by 0 bases and J by 3 bases; bases outside the gene matches: 6. CDR1 and CDR2, per the germline V gene, are SGHRS and YFSETQ. Spanning cysteine to phenylalanine, the CDR3 consists of 17 amino acids. Only the CDR3 DNA is retained, 51 bases long and in frame from the first base. The cohort consisted of 650 to 700 healthy bone marrow donors. At the time of sampling, every cohort member was nominally healthy, though immune exposures that went unrecorded were likely present. The donor tested CMV seronegative and was one of the 352 seronegative cohort members. Each donor provided a peripheral blood sample, and peripheral blood mononuclear cells were used for TCR beta sequencing. The Qiagen DNeasy Blood Extraction Kit was used to extract genomic DNA from the blood cell samples. In the case of this clone: Its cognate antigen has yet to be identified.

Preparation of the library involved the immunoSEQ multiplex PCR assay. The multiplex PCR relied on a mix of 60 forward primers for TCR Vbeta segments and 13 reverse primers for TCR Jbeta segments. The CDR3 region of rearranged TCR beta genes was amplified from genomic DNA with a multiplex PCR assay. On the Illumina HiSeq System, the amplified TCR beta libraries were sequenced as 87-base-pair reads. Regarding the original processing steps: In a later analysis, around 80 million unique TCR beta chains were counted across the 690 or so repertoires, and about 10 million of these chains were shared by at least two donors. Raw reads were error-corrected and collapsed into unique sequences with a nearest-neighbor algorithm that merged closely related sequences to remove PCR and sequencing errors. CDR3 sequences were aligned to IMGT reference sequences to assign V, D and J gene segments. For a sequence to be retained, at least a six-nucleotide match to both a V gene segment and a J gene segment was required. Rearrangements were called productive when the CDR3 lacked stop codons and stayed in frame with V and J; all others were non-productive. CDR3 was defined according to IMGT convention as the region running from the second conserved V-encoded cysteine to the conserved J-encoded phenylalanine. The earlier analysis of more than 450 of the donors excluded sequences that lacked an unambiguous match to a single V gene segment. An earlier analysis of over 450 of the donors classified V segments as functional when productive rearrangements were above 56.7% and as segregating when the standard deviation between donors was above 5%. A statistical classification framework was developed to diagnose cytomegalovirus status using the catalog of TCR beta chain sequences. In a later analysis, TCR nucleotide sequences were compared against IMGT/GENE-DB human TR gene sequences so that V and J genes could be assigned. The TCRdist pipeline was used in a later analysis to assign CDR3 sequences and most-parsimonious VDJ recombination scenarios. In a later analysis, every TCR beta chain was defined by the combination of its CDR3 amino acid sequence and its V-gene family, and reads without a unique V-gene family were dropped. In a later analysis, 450 to 600 highly shared, low-generation-probability nucleotide sequences were removed to address suspected cross-contamination and a sequencing artifact. For each public chain, a later analysis derived a clonal expansion index from normalized ranks of inferred template counts within each repertoire. In a later analysis, generation probabilities were computed with a VDJ recombination model fitted to out-of-frame rearrangements, and the resulting probabilities were checked against IGoR. A later analysis scored TCR-TCR, TCR-HLA and TCR-CMV co-occurrence with hypergeometric tests, applying a repertoire-size bias correction to TCR pairs. A later analysis estimated false discovery rates by permuting HLA or CMV assignments 20 times. In a later analysis, co-occurring TCRs were grouped with DBSCAN, and TCRdist sequence similarity was added when clustering was performed within HLA-allele-positive subsets. Repertoires with fewer than 30,000 or more than 120,000 public chains, plus five repertoires with anomalous nucleotide sharing, were excluded from co-occurrence clustering. As stored in TCRdb, this immuneACCESS dataset retains in-frame rearrangements with V and J assigned. A fraction of the clones does not appear; measured against another copy, unresolved V genes explain less than half of the discrepancy, and the remainder lacks a known reason. That table gives V, J and clone size, and the DNA gave D and trimming. This sample's table has entries for tens of thousands of clones. 0.45% to 0.7% of the sample is held by the ten biggest clonotypes.

Specimen: PBMCs. Recombination connected TRBV5-1 to TRBJ2-5; TRBD2 agrees with 12 junctional bases. This sequence originates from a man between 45 and 60 years old in good health and CMV-seronegative. The nucleotide sequence is TGCGCCAGCAGCTTGGAAGGCACTAGCGGGGGGAAAGAGACCCAGTACTTC. It codes for CASSLEGTSGGKETQYF.